The 13 T cell receptor beta chains below come from one sample, sequenced in a study of breast tumors, draining lymph nodes, adjacent tissues. Samples came from axillary lymph nodes draining the breast cancer. TCRdb fed the multiplex PCR reads into MiXCR, producing one record per CDR3 protein. The sample includes roughly 130,000 distinct CDR3 sequences, around 20% of them seen just once. Material for sequencing was axillary lymph node tissue. The receptors were gathered from a female donor with breast cancer. Some clones in this sample may be carry-over from other donors' samples.

Note on this clonotype: At one of its ends the junction is not consistent with the germline gene, which may arise from a read error. This rearrangement joins TRBV9 to TRBJ2-1; 13 bases line up with TRBD2. The V gene's germline CDR1 is SGDLS and CDR2 YYNGEE. The CDR3 contains 13 residues. The CDR3 here is CASSWTSGGERSF. The CDR3 DNA is TGTGCCAGCAGCTGGACTAGCGGGGGTGAGCGGTCCTTC. Full variable domain (outside the CDR3, taken from reference TRBV9 and TRBJ2-1): DSGVTQTPKHLITATGQRVTLRCSPRSGDLSVYWYQQSLDQGLQFLIQYYNGEERAKGNILERFSAQQFPDLHSELNLSSLELGDSALYFCASSWTSGGERSFGPGTRLTVL.

This clonotype was detected many times. V is TRBV6-6 and J is TRBJ2-7, with D uncertain. This CDR3 is built from 16 residues. V gave up 6 bases and J gave up 2 bases, with 20 bases separating them. Germline loops: CDR1 MNHNY, CDR2 SVGAGI (reference sequence). For the CDR3, the DNA is TGTGCCAGCAGATCCTTGCCACACAGAGATCCCTACGAGCAGTACTTC. The encoded protein is CASRSLPHRDPYEQYF.

The chain has TRBV20-1 and TRBJ2-3; a weak D match, TRBD1 (6 bases). The CDR3 has 14 amino acids. The V and J ends lost 3 bases and 2 bases respectively, with 12 bases between them. CDR1 is DFQATT, CDR2 SNEGSKA, per germline (reference sequence). Here the CDR3 reads CSARGPGDTDTQYF. The CDR3 DNA is TGCAGTGCTAGGGGGCCAGGGGACACAGATACGCAGTATTTT.

At least ten counts were recorded for this clonotype. The rearrangement links TRBV19 to TRBJ2-5, with TRBD2 identical over 10 bases. Germline-derived CDR1 and CDR2 are LNHDA and SQIVND (reference sequence). CDR3 length: 15 residues. With V trimmed by 5 bases and J by 2 bases, 5 bases remained unmatched. The DNA for the CDR3 is TGTGCCAGTAGTCCCCTTAGCGGGGGGCAAGAGACCCAGTACTTC. Translation: CASSPLSGGQETQYF.

This clonotype appeared many times. The V and J genes are TRBV5-6 and TRBJ2-7, with D unresolved. CDR3 length: 18 residues. V lost 5 bases, J lost 0 bases, and 24 bases lay in between. Germline V gene lookup returns CDR1 SGHDT and CDR2 YYEEEE. The CDR3 protein is CASSSSGSRYTYSYEQYF. CDR3 sequence (DNA): TGTGCCAGCAGTTCATCGGGCTCCCGCTATACGTACTCCTACGAGCAGTACTTC.

This clonotype was detected many times. The V and J genes are TRBV2 and TRBJ1-2; 8 bases are a match to TRBD1. Unmatched junction bases numbered 4, after V lost 6 bases and J lost 7 bases. The CDR3 totals 12 residues. Germline assignment: CDR1 SNHLY and CDR2 FYNNEI. The CDR3 loop reads CASSQGALGYTF. The CDR3, as DNA: TGTGCCAGCAGCCAGGGGGCGCTTGGCTACACCTTC.

This clonotype has ten or more counts. V and J are TRBV11-2 and TRBJ2-7, with 7 bases identical to TRBD1. Losses at the gene ends were 5 bases for V and 9 bases for J; bases not matched to a gene: 16. The CDR3 length is 15 residues. Germline CDR1 is SGHAT and CDR2 is FQNNGV. CDR3 DNA sequence: TGTGCCAGCAGCGTTATGACGGGCGCGACAGGGATGCAGTACTTC. This sequence encodes CASSVMTGATGMQYF.

The rearrangement links TRBV3-1 to TRBJ2-5; D is undetermined. This CDR3 has 13 residues. The germline CDR1 and CDR2 sequences are LGHDT and YNNKEL (reference sequence). Trimming cost V 3 bases and J 1 base, with 6 bases left between them. As DNA, the CDR3 is TGTGCCAGCAGCCAGGCTGTCCAAGAGACCCAGTACTTC. Its translation is CASSQAVQETQYF.

This clonotype was observed many times. The J gene is TRBJ2-5, the V gene TRBV20-1; 14 bases are a match to TRBD2. Trimming at V came to 6 bases and at J to 7 bases, leaving 10 bases not matched to a gene. The CDR3 length is 15 residues. Germline V gene sequence: CDR1 DFQATT, CDR2 SNEGSKA (reference sequence). The CDR3 DNA sequence: TGCAGTGCCGGTCCGGGACTAGCGGGGGCAAGGACCCAGTACTTC. Its translation: CSAGPGLAGARTQYF.

This clonotype has ten or more counts. J is TRBJ1-2 and V is TRBV18, with D hard to call. The germline CDR1 and CDR2 sequences are KGHSH and LQKENI. V dropped 3 bases and J dropped 8 bases, with 13 bases sitting between them. CDR3 length equals 13 residues. The CDR3 reads CASSPELTSGYTF. CDR3 bases: TGTGCCAGCTCACCCGAGTTGACAAGCGGCTACACCTTC.

This clonotype was detected ten times or more. This chain uses TRBV20-1 with TRBJ2-7; 8 nucleotides agree with TRBD1. J lost 4 bases, V lost 0 bases, and 8 bases had no gene match. This CDR3 region has 15 residues. Germline CDR1 reads DFQATT; CDR2 reads SNEGSKA (reference sequence). The CDR3 DNA follows: TGCAGTGCTAGAGATCCCGGGACAGGCCTTTACGAGCAGTACTTC. Translating gives CSARDPGTGLYEQYF.

This clonotype was observed at least ten times. V gene TRBV24-1 combines with J gene TRBJ2-7; D might be TRBD1 (6 bases). Germline V CDR1 and CDR2: KGHDR, SFDVKD. The CDR3 runs 14 residues. V was clipped by 4 bases and J by 0 bases, with 9 bases between them. CDR3 amino acids: CATSDPGHSYEQYF. For the CDR3, the DNA is TGTGCCACCAGTGACCCGGGACACTCCTACGAGCAGTACTTC.

As regards this clonotype: The junction departs from the called germline gene at one end, perhaps through a read error. In DNA, the CDR3 is TGCGCCAGCAGCCCCGAGGGGGCCTCTGGAAACGCCATATATTTT. It codes for CASSPEGASGNAIYF. The J gene is TRBJ1-3, the V gene TRBV5-1; 7 positions match TRBD1. This CDR3 has 15 residues. From germline, CDR1 is SGHRS and CDR2 YFSETQ.